These 10 T cell receptor beta chains originate from one sample sequenced in a study of cytomegalovirus exposure and HLA in healthy donors. Researchers ran the PCR with 60 Vbeta and 13 Jbeta primers. Using immunoSEQ multiplex PCR, the repertoire was profiled, and TCRdb retains in-frame clones only, with some absent. The sample contains around 140,000 clones, about three quarters of which appear only once. Sequenced input: PBMCs. The receptors stem from a female donor in good health and CMV-seronegative.

This rearrangement joins TRBV6-6 to TRBJ1-2, with D perhaps matching TRBD1 (5 bases). This CDR3 spans 11 amino acids. The V end was cut by 6 bases, the J end by 8 bases, with 10 bases between. Germline CDR1 MNHNY, CDR2 SVGAGI (reference sequence). In DNA form, the CDR3 reads TGTGCCAGCAGATTAGGGGAAGGCTACACCTTC. Amino acids: CASRLGEGYTF.

This clone was seen a handful of times. CDR3 amino acids: CASGRDREAYSNQPQHF. The CDR3 DNA reads TGTGCCAGTGGTAGGGACAGGGAGGCTTATAGCAATCAGCCCCAGCATTTT. This rearrangement joins TRBV19 to TRBJ1-5, with 9 nucleotides matching TRBD1. The germline V gene encodes CDR1 LNHDA and CDR2 SQIVND (reference sequence). This CDR3 comprises 17 residues. V dropped 8 bases and J dropped 0; count of bases not matched to a gene: 11. The whole variable domain, filled in from reference TRBV19 and TRBJ1-5, reads DGGITQSPKYLFRKEGQNVTLSCEQNLNHDAMYWYRQDPGQGLRLIYYSQIVNDFQKGDIAEGYSVSREKKESFPLTVTSAQKNPTAFYLCASGRDREAYSNQPQHFGDGTRLSIL.

This sequence joins TRBV28 and TRBJ1-5, with D possibly matching TRBD1 (5 bases). The CDR3 extends over 12 amino acids. V was cut by 6 bases and J by 5 bases, with 8 bases left in between. Germline V gene data show CDR1 as MDHEN and CDR2 as SYDVKM. The CDR3, as DNA: TGTGCCAGCAGGACAGAGGATCAGCCCCAGCATTTT. The encoded protein is CASRTEDQPQHF. Using reference TRBV28 and TRBJ1-5 for the parts outside the CDR3, the full variable domain is DVKVTQSSRYLVKRTGEKVFLECVQDMDHENMFWYRQDPGLGLRLIYFSYDVKMKEKGDIPEGYSVSREKKERFSLILESASTNQTSMYLCASRTEDQPQHFGDGTRLSIL.

A note on this clone: Relative to the germline gene, one junction end is altered; a read error may explain this. The chain has TRBV7-9 and TRBJ1-5, with D unresolved. The CDR3 consists of 15 residues. CDR1 SEHNR and CDR2 FQNEAQ come from the germline V gene (reference sequence). The CDR3 reads CSSSLGGNSNQPQHF. The DNA of the CDR3 is TGTTCCAGCAGCTTGGGCGGGAATAGCAATCAGCCCCAGCATTTT.

The chain employs TRBV5-1 and TRBJ2-7; D uncertain. CDR1 is SGHRS, CDR2 YFSETQ, per germline. The germline V and J ends were trimmed by 4 bases and 6 bases, with 17 bases remaining between them. This CDR3 comprises 14 residues. CDR3 region: CASSDPGPTGEQYF. DNA of the CDR3: TGCGCCAGCAGCGATCCGGGTCCCACGGGCGAGCAGTACTTC. Variable domain in full (rest from reference TRBV5-1 and TRBJ2-7): KAGVTQTPRYLIKTRGQQVTLSCSPISGHRSVSWYQQTPGQGLQFLFEYFSETQRNKGNFPGRFSGRQFSNSRSEMNVSTLELGDSALYLCASSDPGPTGEQYFGPGTRLTVT.

The chain is built from TRBV7-6 and TRBJ1-1; tentatively, D is TRBD1 (6 bases). Germline CDR1 and CDR2: SGHVS and FNYEAQ. This CDR3 has 15 residues. V dropped 2 bases and J dropped 6 bases, with 16 bases sitting between them. The chain's CDR3 is CASSLTRDRSSEAFF. For the CDR3, the DNA is TGTGCCAGCAGCTTAACCCGAGACAGGAGTTCTGAAGCTTTCTTT.

As regards this clone: One end of the junction fails to match germline, which may point to a read error. J is TRBJ1-1 and V is TRBV5-1, with D possibly matching TRBD1 (6 bases). Germline values: CDR1 SGHRS, CDR2 YFSETQ. The CDR3 totals 15 residues. Here the CDR3 DNA reads TGCGCCAGCAGTTCCCTCTCTACAGGGAACGCTGAAGCTTTCTTT. It encodes CASSSLSTGNAEAFF. The full variable domain, with the rest looked up from reference TRBV5-1 and TRBJ1-1, is KAGVTQTPRYLIKTRGQQVTLSCSPISGHRSVSWYQQTPGQGLQFLFEYFSETQRNKGNFPGRFSGRQFSNSRSEMNVSTLELGDSALYLCASSSLSTGNAEAFFGQGTRLTVV.

The chain recombines TRBV7-3 with TRBJ1-2; TRBD1 matches at 7 bases. The ends lost 5 bases at V and 6 bases at J; junction bases unmatched: 9. This CDR3 is 14 amino acids long. CDR1 and CDR2 from the germline V gene are SGHTA and FQGTGA. The CDR3: CASSPDRDSDGYTF. CDR3 DNA sequence: TGTGCCAGCAGCCCCGACAGGGATTCGGATGGCTACACCTTC.

Only one count was recorded for this clone. V and J are TRBV7-9 and TRBJ1-2; the match to TRBD1 covers 7 bases. This CDR3 has 15 residues. Germline V CDR1 and CDR2: SEHNR, FQNEAQ (reference sequence). V lost 1 base and J lost 7; bases outside the gene matches: 9. The CDR3 sequence is CASSLGRDRDGGYTF. As DNA, the CDR3 is TGTGCCAGCAGCTTAGGGCGCGACAGGGATGGTGGCTACACCTTC.

This clone was detected a few times. The V call is TRBV5-4, the J call TRBJ1-4; 7 bases align to TRBD1. Looked up from germline, CDR1 is SGHNT and CDR2 is YYREEE (reference sequence). The CDR3 spans 15 residues. Trimming at V came to 5 bases and at J to 7 bases, leaving 11 bases not matched to a gene. The CDR3 DNA is TGTGCCAGCAGTTTTCGGGTAGGGACAGCTGAAAAACTGTTTTTT. Encoded protein: CASSFRVGTAEKLFF.